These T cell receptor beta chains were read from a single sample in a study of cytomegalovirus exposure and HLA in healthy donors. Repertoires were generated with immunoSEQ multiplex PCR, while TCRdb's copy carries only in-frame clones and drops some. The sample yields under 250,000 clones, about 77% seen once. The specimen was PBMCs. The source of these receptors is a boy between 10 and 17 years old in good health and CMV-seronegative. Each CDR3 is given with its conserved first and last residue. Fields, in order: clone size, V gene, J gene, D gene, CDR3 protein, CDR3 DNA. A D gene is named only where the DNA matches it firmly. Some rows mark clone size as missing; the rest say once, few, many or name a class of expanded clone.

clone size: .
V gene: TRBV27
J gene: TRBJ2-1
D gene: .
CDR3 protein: CASTPDFSYNEQFF
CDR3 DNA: TGTGCCAGCACCCCAGATTTCTCCTACAATGAGCAGTTCTTC

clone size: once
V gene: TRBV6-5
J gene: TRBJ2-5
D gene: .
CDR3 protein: CASSYSRETQYF
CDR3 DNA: TGTGCCAGCAGTTACTCGAGGGAGACCCAGTACTTC

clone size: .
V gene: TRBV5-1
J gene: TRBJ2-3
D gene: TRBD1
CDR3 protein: CASSLQGRATDTQYF
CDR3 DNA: TGCGCCAGCAGCTTACAGGGGCGCGCCACAGATACGCAGTATTTT

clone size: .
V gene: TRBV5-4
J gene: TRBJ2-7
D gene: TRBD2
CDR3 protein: CASSLAPSGGPVSYEQYF
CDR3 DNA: TGTGCCAGCAGCTTGGCCCCTAGCGGGGGACCTGTCTCCTACGAGCAGTACTTC

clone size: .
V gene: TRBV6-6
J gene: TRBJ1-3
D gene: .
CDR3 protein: CASRWHSGNTIYF
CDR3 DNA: TGTGCCAGCAGATGGCACTCTGGAAACACCATATATTTT

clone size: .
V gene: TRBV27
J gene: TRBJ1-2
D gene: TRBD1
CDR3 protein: CASSQQWTGVLLNYGYTF
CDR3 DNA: TGTGCCAGCAGTCAGCAATGGACAGGGGTCCTCCTGAACTATGGCTACACCTTC

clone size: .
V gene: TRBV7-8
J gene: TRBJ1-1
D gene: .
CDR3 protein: CASSFKQGYTEAFF
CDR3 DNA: TGTGCCAGCAGCTTTAAACAGGGCTACACTGAAGCTTTCTTT

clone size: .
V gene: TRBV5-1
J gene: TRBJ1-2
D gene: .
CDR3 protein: CASSFGGNQHLSNYGYTF
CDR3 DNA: TGCGCCAGCAGCTTTGGGGGGAACCAACATCTCTCTAACTATGGCTACACCTTC

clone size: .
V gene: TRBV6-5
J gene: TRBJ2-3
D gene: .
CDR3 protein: CASSSSLGRTDTQYF
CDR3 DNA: .

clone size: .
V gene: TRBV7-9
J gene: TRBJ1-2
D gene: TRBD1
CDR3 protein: CASSLDSGGCGYTF
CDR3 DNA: TGTGCCAGCAGCTTAGATTCAGGGGGCTGCGGCTACACCTTC

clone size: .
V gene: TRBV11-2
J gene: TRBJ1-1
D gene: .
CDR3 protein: CASSLRLGGPTEAFF
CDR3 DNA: TGTGCCAGCAGCTTACGCCTCGGAGGACCCACCGAAGCTTTCTTT

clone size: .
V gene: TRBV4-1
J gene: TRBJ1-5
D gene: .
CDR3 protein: CASSQDRSNQPQHF
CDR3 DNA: TGCGCCAGCAGCCAAGATCGGAGCAATCAGCCCCAGCATTTT

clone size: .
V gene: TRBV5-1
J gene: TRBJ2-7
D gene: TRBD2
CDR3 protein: CASSRVPLAGGYEQYF
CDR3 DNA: TGCGCCAGCAGCCGAGTCCCCTTAGCGGGGGGCTACGAGCAGTACTTC

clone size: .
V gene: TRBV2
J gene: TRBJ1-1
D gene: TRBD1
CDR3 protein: CASKEGAVNTEAFF
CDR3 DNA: TGTGCCAGCAAAGAGGGGGCGGTGAACACTGAAGCTTTCTTT

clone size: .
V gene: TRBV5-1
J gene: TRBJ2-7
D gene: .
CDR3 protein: CASSLGVESSSYEQYF
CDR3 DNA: TGCGCCAGCAGCTTGGGGGTCGAGTCTAGCTCCTACGAGCAGTACTTC

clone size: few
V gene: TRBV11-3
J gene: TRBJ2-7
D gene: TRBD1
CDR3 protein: CASSRDSSYEQYF
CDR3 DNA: TGTGCCAGCAGCCGGGACAGCTCCTACGAGCAGTACTTC

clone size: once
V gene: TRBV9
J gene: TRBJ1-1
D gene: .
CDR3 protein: CASSVAERAAEAFF
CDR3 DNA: TGTGCCAGCAGCGTAGCTGAGCGAGCCGCTGAAGCTTTCTTT

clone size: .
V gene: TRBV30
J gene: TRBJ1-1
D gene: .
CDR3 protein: CAGTAGNTEAFF
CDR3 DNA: TGTGCCGGGACGGCAGGGAACACTGAAGCTTTCTTT

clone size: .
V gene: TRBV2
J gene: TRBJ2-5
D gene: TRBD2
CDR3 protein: CASSWTSGGAGETQYF
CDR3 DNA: TGTGCCAGCAGCTGGACTAGCGGGGGGGCGGGGGAGACCCAGTACTTC

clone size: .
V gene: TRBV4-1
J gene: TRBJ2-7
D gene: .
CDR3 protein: CASSRGGTAGVYEQYF
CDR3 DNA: TGCGCCAGCAGCCGAGGGGGGACGGCGGGGGTCTACGAGCAGTACTTC

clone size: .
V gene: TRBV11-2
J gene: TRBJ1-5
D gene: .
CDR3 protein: CASSLVSGLNQPQHF
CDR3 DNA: TGTGCCAGCAGCTTAGTCTCAGGGCTCAATCAGCCCCAGCATTTT

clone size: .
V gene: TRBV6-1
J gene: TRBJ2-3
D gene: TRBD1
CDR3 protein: CASSLRDRGTDTQYF
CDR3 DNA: TGTGCCAGCAGTCTCCGGGACAGGGGCACAGATACGCAGTATTTT

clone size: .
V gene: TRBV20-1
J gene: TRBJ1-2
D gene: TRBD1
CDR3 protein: CSGQGAGYTF
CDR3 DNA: TGCAGTGGACAGGGCGCTGGCTACACCTTC

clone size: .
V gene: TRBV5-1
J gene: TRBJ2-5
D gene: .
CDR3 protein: CASSLGAGETQYF
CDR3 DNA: TGCGCCAGCAGCTTGGGGGCAGGAGAGACCCAGTACTTC

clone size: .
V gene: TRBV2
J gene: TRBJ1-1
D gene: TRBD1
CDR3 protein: CASRGTGGWEGAFF
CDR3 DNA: TGTGCCAGCAGGGGGACAGGGGGCTGGGAAGGAGCTTTCTTT

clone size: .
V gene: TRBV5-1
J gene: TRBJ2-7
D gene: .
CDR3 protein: CASSLAGLGGASEQYF
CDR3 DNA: TGCGCCAGCAGCTTGGCCGGGCTAGGGGGAGCCAGCGAGCAGTACTTC

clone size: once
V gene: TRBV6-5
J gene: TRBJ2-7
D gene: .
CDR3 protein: CASSYRRTSEGYEQYF
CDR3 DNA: TGTGCCAGCAGTTACAGGAGAACAAGTGAGGGCTACGAGCAGTACTTC

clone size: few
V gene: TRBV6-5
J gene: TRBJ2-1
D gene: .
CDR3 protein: CASSYSVGDNEQFF
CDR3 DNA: TGTGCCAGCAGTTACTCGGTAGGAGACAATGAGCAGTTCTTC

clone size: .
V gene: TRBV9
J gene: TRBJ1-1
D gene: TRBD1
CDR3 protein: CASSVGDRDREAFF
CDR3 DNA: TGTGCCAGCAGCGTAGGGGACAGGGACCGTGAAGCTTTCTTT

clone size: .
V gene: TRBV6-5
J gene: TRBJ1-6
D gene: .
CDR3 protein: CASRVGGGNSPLHF
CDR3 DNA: TGTGCCAGCAGGGTAGGGGGGGGAAATTCACCCCTCCACTTT

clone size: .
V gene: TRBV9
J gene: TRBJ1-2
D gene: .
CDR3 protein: CASSVNRNYGYTF
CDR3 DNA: TGTGCCAGCAGCGTAAACAGGAACTATGGCTACACCTTC

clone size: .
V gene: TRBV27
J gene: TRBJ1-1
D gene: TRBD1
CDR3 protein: CASRTGGREAFF
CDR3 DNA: TGTGCCAGCAGAACAGGGGGGAGAGAAGCTTTCTTT

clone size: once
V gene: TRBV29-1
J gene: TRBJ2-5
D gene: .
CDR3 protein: CSVAPTGKWETQYF
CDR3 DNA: TGCAGCGTTGCCCCCACAGGGAAATGGGAGACCCAGTACTTC

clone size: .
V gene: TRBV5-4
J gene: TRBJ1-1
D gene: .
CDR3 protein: CASSFSRVYRPSGTEAFF
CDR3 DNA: TGTGCCAGCAGCTTTAGCCGGGTCTATCGGCCAAGTGGCACTGAAGCTTTCTTT

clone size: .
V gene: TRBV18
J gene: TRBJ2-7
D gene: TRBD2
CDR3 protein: CASSASGGSYEQYF
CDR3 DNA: TGTGCCAGCTCAGCTAGCGGGGGCTCCTACGAGCAGTACTTC

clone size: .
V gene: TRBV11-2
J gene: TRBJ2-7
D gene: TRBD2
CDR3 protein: CASSFSTAGNSYEQYF
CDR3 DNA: TGTGCCAGCAGCTTTAGTACAGCGGGGAACTCCTACGAGCAGTACTTC

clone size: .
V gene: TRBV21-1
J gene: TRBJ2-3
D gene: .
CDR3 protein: CASSNGGQTLTDTQYF
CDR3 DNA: TGTGCCAGCAGCAATGGAGGGCAGACCCTCACAGATACGCAGTATTTT

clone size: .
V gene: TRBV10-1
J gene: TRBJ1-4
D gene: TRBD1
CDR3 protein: CSNTRGQGASEKLFF
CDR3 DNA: TGCTCTAATACCCGTGGACAGGGGGCTTCTGAAAAACTGTTTTTT

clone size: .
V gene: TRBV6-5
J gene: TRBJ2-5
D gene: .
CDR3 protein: CASSYNFPETQYF
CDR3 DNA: TGTGCCAGCAGTTATAATTTTCCCGAGACCCAGTACTTC

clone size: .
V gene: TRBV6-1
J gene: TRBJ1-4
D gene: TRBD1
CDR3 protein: CASGLGTDNEKLFF
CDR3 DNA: TGTGCCAGCGGCCTAGGGACAGACAATGAAAAACTGTTTTTT